The rows below give T cell receptor beta chains drawn from one sample of a study of blood T cell repertoires in COVID-19. Using immunoSEQ multiplex PCR, the repertoire was profiled, and TCRdb retains in-frame clones only, with some absent. The repertoire consists of approximately 450,000 clones, with 80% to 90% occurring once and the leading ten covering about 1.1%. Sequenced: PBMCs or T cells enriched from blood (not recorded which). The receptors derive from a man aged 25-40 years who had recovered from COVID-19. Both conserved end residues are part of each CDR3. A D gene is named only where the DNA matches it firmly. The size of a clone is reported for some rows only, either as once, few or many, or as a class for expanded clones.

size	J	D	V	DNA	CDR3
NA	TRBJ2-1	TRBD2	TRBV9	TGTGCCAGCAGCGTAGTTTGGCTAGCGGGAGCCAATGAGCAGTTCTTC	CASSVVWLAGANEQFF
once	TRBJ1-4	NA	TRBV28	TGTGCCAGCAGTAGCGGGGCCCCTAATGAAAAACTGTTTTTT	CASSSGAPNEKLFF
NA	TRBJ2-7	NA	TRBV6-5	TGTGCCAGCAAGAATGGGCCTTACGAGCAGTACTTC	CASKNGPYEQYF
NA	TRBJ1-5	NA	TRBV3-1/TRBV3-2	TGTGCCAGCAGCCAAGATCATGGAGTTGGCAATCAGCCCCAGCATTTT	CASSQDHGVGNQPQHF
NA	TRBJ2-1	TRBD2	TRBV27	TGTGCCAGTCTCCGGGAGGGCTTAATGTCCTACAATGAGCAGTTCTTC	CASLREGLMSYNEQFF
once	TRBJ2-2	TRBD1	TRBV7-7	TGTGCCAGCAGCTCCCGACAGGGTTCACTCGGGGAGCTGTTTTTT	CASSSRQGSLGELFF
NA	TRBJ1-2	NA	TRBV2	TGTGCCAGCACCCTACAGGGAAATGGCTACACCTTC	CASTLQGNGYTF
few	TRBJ2-7	NA	TRBV15	TGTGCCACCTCTGCGGACAGTACCTACGAGCAGTACTTC	CATSADSTYEQYF
NA	TRBJ1-5	NA	TRBV12-5	TGTGCTAGTGGTTTGGTACTGAGACAGAGCTATAGCAATCAGCCCCAGCATTTT	CASGLVLRQSYSNQPQHF
NA	TRBJ2-3	TRBD2	TRBV11-2	TGTGCCAGCAGCTTAAGACTAGCGGGAGGGTCCCCGTTCGGTACGCAGTATTTT	CASSLRLAGGSPFGTQYF
NA	TRBJ1-1	NA	TRBV5-1	TGCGCCAGCAGCTTGGCCCCGACAGTGAACACTGAAGCTTTCTTT	CASSLAPTVNTEAFF
NA	TRBJ1-1	TRBD1	TRBV28	TGTGCCAGCAGTTTACAGGGGGCGTGGACTGAAGCTTTCTTT	CASSLQGAWTEAFF
NA	TRBJ1-6	TRBD1	TRBV3-1/TRBV3-2	TGTGCCAGCAGCCAGGGGTTTTCGGGACAGGGTAATTCACCCCTCCACTTT	CASSQGFSGQGNSPLHF